These 10 T cell receptor beta chains came from one sample sequenced in a study of T-cell memory formation after mild COVID-19. Via MiXCR, TCRdb re-called the 5' RACE reads, giving one row per CDR3 protein. Of 350,000 to 550,000 distinct CDR3 sequences in the sample, over 15% are singletons; the top ten hold under 25%. The sequenced material came from PBMCs or a T cell subset sorted from them (not recorded which). The receptors stem from a man aged 18 to 29 who had mild COVID-19 (a few samples of this study predate the infection). Cell type and time point are not known.

This clonotype showed up many times. The genes are TRBV6-2 or TRBV6-3 and TRBJ2-5; D is tentatively TRBD1 or TRBD2 (5 bases each). With 2 bases removed from V and 4 bases from J, the gap between germline ends came to 5 bases. CDR1 and CDR2 from the germline V gene are MNHEY and SVGEGT. CDR3 length equals 12 residues. The CDR3 loop is CASSYGGETQYF. The CDR3 coding sequence is TGTGCCAGCAGTTACGGGGGAGAGACCCAGTACTTC.

This clonotype was observed a handful of times. The V and J genes are TRBV29-1 and TRBJ1-5, with 8 bases fitting TRBD1. CDR1 and CDR2 (germline): SQVTM, ANQGSEA. V lost 7 bases and J lost 5; bases outside the gene matches: 4. The CDR3 runs 12 residues. The CDR3: CSAGQGHQPQHF. The CDR3 DNA follows: TGCAGCGCAGGACAGGGACATCAGCCCCAGCATTTT.

The chain couples TRBV7-9 to TRBJ1-1, with TRBD1 as a possible D gene (5 bases). This CDR3 is 15 amino acids long. V was clipped by 0 bases and J by 4 bases, with 12 bases between them. Germline CDR1 and CDR2: SEHNR and FQNEAQ (reference sequence). The CDR3 spells CASSLARGSITEAFF. DNA for the CDR3: TGTGCCAGCAGCTTAGCAAGGGGCAGTATCACTGAAGCTTTCTTT.

This chain connects TRBV6-2 or TRBV6-3 to TRBJ2-1, with D perhaps given as TRBD1 or TRBD2 (5 bases each). The V gene lost 8 bases and the J gene lost 7 bases, with 15 bases spanning the gap. This CDR3 has 13 amino acids. Germline V gene data show CDR1 as MNHEY and CDR2 as SVGEGT. This chain's CDR3 is CASADRLLNEQFF. The CDR3 region has the DNA TGTGCCAGCGCAGACAGACTATTGAATGAGCAGTTCTTC.

The V call is TRBV11-2, the J call TRBJ1-6; D gene ambiguous. V gave up 7 bases and J gave up 10 bases, with 20 bases separating them. The germline gives CDR1 SGHAT, CDR2 FQNNGV. This CDR3 has 15 residues. This CDR3 reads CASTLRGGDGSPLHF. In nucleotides, the CDR3 is TGTGCCAGCACCCTGCGAGGAGGTGATGGATCACCCCTCCACTTT.

The V and J genes are TRBV7-9 and TRBJ2-2; D perhaps matches TRBD2 (7 bases). Germline CDR1 reads SEHNR; CDR2 reads FQNEAQ (reference sequence). The V end was cut by 3 bases, the J end by 6 bases, with 20 bases between. This CDR3 comprises 17 residues. The CDR3 DNA reads TGTGCCAGCAGCTTGCTTTACGGCGGGGGCCCCTCCGGGGAGCTGTTTTTT. Amino acids: CASSLLYGGGPSGELFF.

The rearrangement uses TRBV9 and TRBJ2-3; 8 bases agree with TRBD2. CDR3 length equals 15 residues. V lost 4 bases to trimming and J lost 4 bases; unmatched junction nucleotides: 8. Germline lookup yields CDR1 SGDLS and CDR2 YYNGEE. The CDR3 coding sequence is TGTGCCAGCAGCCGCACCCCGGGGGGGCCAGATACGCAGTATTTT. It yields the protein CASSRTPGGPDTQYF.

This clonotype occurred many times. This chain connects TRBV6-5 to TRBJ2-3; unclear D gene. Germline assignment: CDR1 MNHEY and CDR2 SVGAGI. The V gene lost 0 bases and the J gene lost 2 bases, with 9 bases spanning the gap. The CDR3 has 15 residues. CDR3 DNA sequence: TGTGCCAGCAGTTACTCTGGTCTATCCACAGATACGCAGTATTTT. Its protein is CASSYSGLSTDTQYF.

V is TRBV7-3 and J is TRBJ2-5; D may correspond to TRBD1 or TRBD2 (5 bases each). There are 15 residues in the CDR3. Germline V gene lookup returns CDR1 SGHTA and CDR2 FQGTGA. V shed 5 bases and J shed 1 base, with 14 bases lying between them. The CDR3 is CASSQNPGPQETQYF. The CDR3 DNA sequence: TGTGCCAGCAGCCAAAACCCGGGGCCCCAAGAGACCCAGTACTTC.

The V gene is TRBV5-7, the J gene TRBJ2-3, with TRBD1 matching over 8 bases. TRBV5-7 is marked as an open reading frame, function uncertain. Unmatched junction bases numbered 6, after V lost 4 bases and J lost 2 bases. This CDR3 is built from 15 residues. The CDR3 here is CASSGGTGDTDTQYF. CDR3 in DNA: TGTGCCAGCAGCGGCGGGACAGGAGACACAGATACGCAGTATTTT.